This entry concerns a single T cell receptor beta chain. Its matching antigen is unknown. The table came from immunoSEQ multiplex PCR; TCRdb's copy has only in-frame clones and leaves some out. The sample has 380,000 or so clones; approximately 86% are singletons. The data originate from a study of Ad26.COV2.S vaccination and SARS-CoV-2 variants. The sample's treatment: roughly 18 received Ad26.COV2.S at low or high dose, single or two shots; roughly 5 received placebo; per-sample allocation not given. After the first vaccine or placebo injection, samples were drawn on day 63. General study findings and limits: TCR breadth and depth estimates may have understated total T cell responses.

Trimming stripped 5 bases from V and 3 bases from J, with 19 bases between. The CDR3 sequence is 16 residues long. The germline CDR1 and CDR2 sequences are SGHAT and FQNNGV. This clonotype was sampled from a person aged 18-60 years who received the Ad26.COV2.S COVID-19 vaccine or a placebo. Source: peripheral blood, taken in a trial of Ad26.COV2.S vaccine versus placebo. This chain joins TRBV11-2 and TRBJ1-1, with D possibly TRBD1 on 5 matching bases. CDR3 loop: CASSQWWDPTDTEAFF. CDR3 DNA: TGTGCCAGCAGCCAGTGGTGGGACCCCACCGACACTGAAGCTTTCTTT.